Described below is a single T cell receptor (beta chain) sequence and its context. This CDR3 comprises 17 residues. Germline-derived CDR1 and CDR2 are DFQATT and SNEGSKA (reference sequence). Germline trimming cut 3 bases from V and 1 base from J; bases unmatched to any gene: 11. These data originate in a study of blood T cell repertoires in COVID-19. Overall study context: Samples of COVID-19 (acute and convalescent) were obtained from the United States, Italy and Spain. In each case, the material was cDNA or gDNA derived from T cells, B-cell-depleted T cells, or PBMCs.

Per the study methods: Researchers report that nucleated cell counts were estimated from reference gene primer amplification. The table came from immunoSEQ multiplex PCR; TCRdb's copy has only in-frame clones and leaves some out. V, J and clone size are taken as reported in that table, and D and trimming were inferred from the DNA itself. The sample contains some 520,000 clones, 75% to 90% of which appear only once. In Seattle, patients joined the study during active infection and were tracked longitudinally. The chain has TRBV20-1 and TRBJ2-3, with TRBD2 matching over 9 bases. The sequenced sample consisted of peripheral blood. The receptor's source is a young man with COVID-19, enrolled during active disease. DNA for the CDR3: TGCAGTGCTAGTGAGCTAGCGGGAATGTGGGGCACAGATACGCAGTATTTT. Translated: CSASELAGMWGTDTQYF.